The source of this T cell receptor (beta chain) is a study of cytomegalovirus exposure and HLA in healthy donors. Study context: Earlier, fewer than 130 million unique TCR beta sequences were recovered from roughly 200 million T cells by an analysis.

A remark on this clone: What it binds is not known.

The PCR used 60 Vbeta and 13 Jbeta primers. The protocol was immunoSEQ multiplex PCR, while the TCRdb copy is restricted to in-frame clones and leaves out a portion. The sample carries tens of thousands of clones, roughly 78% recorded once. Findings and limits, study-wide: Certain sequence variants were highly shared and formed a cluster, and this cluster was likely a sequencing artifact. The study designated over 150 TCR beta chains cytomegalovirus-associated. In a later analysis, several top co-occurrence clusters appeared linked to parvovirus B19, influenza, CMV and Epstein-Barr virus.

Sequenced material: PBMCs. The TCR originated in a woman in her 40s in good health and CMV-seropositive.

The CDR3 DNA follows: TGTGCCAGCTCACCAGGACAGCCAGAAAACACTGAAGCTTTCTTT. It codes for CASSPGQPENTEAFF. V usage is TRBV18 and J usage is TRBJ1-1; tentatively, D is TRBD1 (6 bases). Per the germline V gene, CDR1 is KGHSH and CDR2 is LQKENI. This CDR3 region has 15 residues. V lost 2 bases to trimming and J lost 2 bases, with 12 bases between them.